At least ten counts were recorded for the clone carrying this T cell receptor beta chain. Its specificity is not known. The authors made TCR cDNA by 5'RACE template switching, adding a universal primer site and UMIs. MiXCR, run by TCRdb on the 5' RACE reads, gives a single entry per CDR3 protein. The table lists roughly 320,000 distinct CDR3 sequences, roughly 10% of them singletons. The CDR3 extends over 15 amino acids. Germline-derived CDR1 and CDR2 are DFQATT and SNEGSKA (reference sequence). Trimming stripped 6 bases from V and 1 base from J, with 17 bases between. The data were taken from a study of T cells after yellow fever vaccination. Study-wide results and caveats: Primary-vaccination clones mostly resurfaced post-booster (nearly 97% CD4, 85% to 90% CD8). Peaking on day 5 versus 15, the secondary response was faster but weaker.

This clonotype was obtained from a man between 18 and 35 years old who received the YFV17D yellow fever vaccine. Here the sequenced sample was CD4+ T cells sorted from PBMCs, taken 45 days after the yellow fever booster vaccination. The chain joins TRBV20-1 to TRBJ2-3, with D possibly matching TRBD2 (6 bases). CDR3 sequence reads: CSAAQSGSGTDTQYF. CDR3 DNA: TGCAGTGCAGCGCAAAGCGGGTCCGGCACAGATACGCAGTATTTT.